These T cell receptor beta chains were read from a single sample in a study of CD8 T cells in ankylosing spondylitis. A single record per CDR3 protein comes from TCRdb applying MiXCR to the 5' RACE reads. The sample has over 700,000 distinct CDR3 sequences, 15% to 20% seen once; the top ten hold 19%. The sample was blood, either unsorted or a sorted T cell fraction (not recorded which). The receptors stem from a male donor with ankylosing spondylitis. Each CDR3 is given with its conserved first and last residue. Fields, in order: J gene, D gene, V gene, clone size, CDR3 DNA, CDR3 protein. D genes are given only for firm matches. Expanded clones are given a class, and other clones once, few, many or no size at all.

j_gene: TRBJ1-1
d_gene: TRBD1
v_gene: TRBV20-1
abundance: -
CDR3nt: TGCAGTGTCCGGGACAGGGGCACTGAAGCTTTCTTT
CDR3aa: CSVRDRGTEAFF

j_gene: TRBJ2-6
d_gene: -
v_gene: TRBV29-1
abundance: -
CDR3nt: TGCAGCGTTGAAGGTCGGCTGAACCAAATCTCTGGGGCCAACGTCCTGACTTTC
CDR3aa: CSVEGRLNQISGANVLTF

j_gene: TRBJ1-1
d_gene: -
v_gene: TRBV12-3/TRBV12-4
abundance: few
CDR3nt: TGTGCCAGCAGTTTTTTGTCGGAAATCATGAACACTGAAGCTTTCTTT
CDR3aa: CASSFLSEIMNTEAFF

j_gene: TRBJ2-3
d_gene: -
v_gene: TRBV12-3/TRBV12-4
abundance: -
CDR3nt: TGTGCCAGCAGTTCCCCCGTGGTAGATACGCAGTATTTT
CDR3aa: CASSSPVVDTQYF

j_gene: TRBJ1-4
d_gene: TRBD1
v_gene: TRBV9
abundance: few
CDR3nt: TGTGCCAGCAGCGTCTCGGACAGGGTGACTAATGAAAAACTGTTTTTT
CDR3aa: CASSVSDRVTNEKLFF

j_gene: TRBJ1-5
d_gene: -
v_gene: TRBV12-3/TRBV12-4
abundance: -
CDR3nt: TGTGCCAGCAGTCCAAGGAGTCGTGGGAGCAATCAGCCCCAGCATTTT
CDR3aa: CASSPRSRGSNQPQHF

j_gene: TRBJ2-3
d_gene: -
v_gene: TRBV7-3
abundance: few
CDR3nt: TGTGCCAGCAGCCTAGTAGCCAACGGGGGCGGGGGAATCACAGATACGCAGTATTTT
CDR3aa: CASSLVANGGGGITDTQYF

j_gene: TRBJ2-1
d_gene: -
v_gene: TRBV18
abundance: -
CDR3nt: TGTGCCAGCTCACCTAGGTCAGACTGGGCTGGACAGTTCTTC
CDR3aa: CASSPRSDWAGQFF

j_gene: TRBJ2-7
d_gene: -
v_gene: TRBV6-1
abundance: -
CDR3nt: TGTGCCAGCAGTGAAGCTTGGGGGAGCTCCTACGAGCAGTACTTC
CDR3aa: CASSEAWGSSYEQYF

j_gene: TRBJ2-3
d_gene: TRBD2
v_gene: TRBV18
abundance: -
CDR3nt: TGTGCCAGCTCCCCGAGAGTAATAGCGGGGAGAGGCCCAGATACGCAGTATTTT
CDR3aa: CASSPRVIAGRGPDTQYF

j_gene: TRBJ1-1
d_gene: -
v_gene: TRBV30
abundance: -
CDR3nt: TGTGCCTGGAGTAAGAGCACTGAAGCTTTCTTT
CDR3aa: CAWSKSTEAFF

j_gene: TRBJ2-3
d_gene: TRBD2
v_gene: TRBV4-1
abundance: few
CDR3nt: TGCGCCAGCAGCCAGCCGGGACTAGGAATCACAGATACGCAGTATTTT
CDR3aa: CASSQPGLGITDTQYF

j_gene: TRBJ1-1
d_gene: -
v_gene: TRBV6-5
abundance: few
CDR3nt: TGTGCCAGCAGTTTTAACAGGGATTTGACTGAAGCTTTCTTT
CDR3aa: CASSFNRDLTEAFF

j_gene: TRBJ2-7
d_gene: TRBD2
v_gene: TRBV20-1
abundance: -
CDR3nt: TGCAGTGCCACCGGACTAGCGGGAGGGCCCTCGTCGGGGGAGCAGTACTTC
CDR3aa: CSATGLAGGPSSGEQYF

j_gene: TRBJ2-7
d_gene: TRBD2
v_gene: TRBV6-5
abundance: once
CDR3nt: TGTGCCAGCAGTTCCCGGCTGGGCGGGAGTGACGAGCAGTACTTC
CDR3aa: CASSSRLGGSDEQYF

j_gene: TRBJ2-2
d_gene: -
v_gene: TRBV20-1
abundance: few
CDR3nt: TGCAGTTTCCGGGACACCGCGAACACCGGGGAGCTGTTTTTT
CDR3aa: CSFRDTANTGELFF

j_gene: TRBJ2-5
d_gene: TRBD1
v_gene: TRBV28
abundance: -
CDR3nt: TGTGCCAGCAGTCCCAGGACAGGGGGCGCCGCAGAGACCCAGTACTTC
CDR3aa: CASSPRTGGAAETQYF

j_gene: TRBJ1-5
d_gene: -
v_gene: TRBV3-1
abundance: once
CDR3nt: TGTGCCGCAGGGCAGGGGAATCAGCCCCAGCATTTT
CDR3aa: CAAGQGNQPQHF

j_gene: TRBJ2-5
d_gene: TRBD2
v_gene: TRBV5-1
abundance: few
CDR3nt: TGCGCCAGCAGCTGGGGAGGGTTCCAAGAGACCCAGTACTTC
CDR3aa: CASSWGGFQETQYF

j_gene: TRBJ2-3
d_gene: -
v_gene: TRBV7-9
abundance: -
CDR3nt: TGTGCCAGCAGCTTAGCGAGGGTGAAGATCACAGATACGCAGTATTTT
CDR3aa: CASSLARVKITDTQYF

j_gene: TRBJ1-4
d_gene: -
v_gene: TRBV20-1
abundance: -
CDR3nt: TGCAGTGCTAGAGACCCGACAGCGGGGAATGAAAAACTGTTTTTT
CDR3aa: CSARDPTAGNEKLFF

j_gene: TRBJ1-5
d_gene: -
v_gene: TRBV12-3/TRBV12-4
abundance: -
CDR3nt: TGTGCCAGCACCCTTAGCGGGGCAGGGTGGGGGGTCAATCAGCCCCAGCATTTT
CDR3aa: CASTLSGAGWGVNQPQHF

j_gene: TRBJ2-7
d_gene: -
v_gene: TRBV7-2
abundance: many
CDR3nt: TGTGCCAGCAAAACGACATGGGGCGAGCAGTACTTC
CDR3aa: CASKTTWGEQYF

j_gene: TRBJ1-4
d_gene: -
v_gene: TRBV6-1
abundance: -
CDR3nt: TGTGCCAGCAGTGGCCAGATTAATGAAAAACTGTTTTTT
CDR3aa: CASSGQINEKLFF

j_gene: TRBJ2-2
d_gene: TRBD2
v_gene: TRBV6-4
abundance: few
CDR3nt: TGTGCCAGCAAACGACTAGCGGGAGCCACCGGGGAGCTGTTTTTT
CDR3aa: CASKRLAGATGELFF

j_gene: TRBJ1-2
d_gene: -
v_gene: TRBV5-1
abundance: few
CDR3nt: TGCGCCAGCAGCTTAAAGGGGTCCGGAGAGAGTGGCTACACCTTC
CDR3aa: CASSLKGSGESGYTF

j_gene: TRBJ1-1
d_gene: TRBD1
v_gene: TRBV5-1
abundance: -
CDR3nt: TGCGCCAGCAGCCTACGACAGGGACGGAACACTGAAGCTTTCTTT
CDR3aa: CASSLRQGRNTEAFF

j_gene: TRBJ2-1
d_gene: TRBD1
v_gene: TRBV5-1
abundance: -
CDR3nt: TGCGCCAGCAGGCCACTTATTGGACAGGGCCTTTGGGAGCAGTTCTTC
CDR3aa: CASRPLIGQGLWEQFF

j_gene: TRBJ2-7
d_gene: TRBD2
v_gene: TRBV29-1
abundance: few
CDR3nt: TGCAGCGTTGAAGGGCCTAGCGGGGGTTCCTACGAGCAGTACTTC
CDR3aa: CSVEGPSGGSYEQYF

j_gene: TRBJ2-2
d_gene: -
v_gene: TRBV29-1
abundance: few
CDR3nt: TGCAGCGTTGCCATTTCGAACACCGGGGAGCTGTTTTTT
CDR3aa: CSVAISNTGELFF

j_gene: TRBJ2-1
d_gene: TRBD2
v_gene: TRBV24-1
abundance: -
CDR3nt: TGTGCCACCAGTTCCCGGCTAGCGGGAGGTCCCTACAATGAGCAGTTCTTC
CDR3aa: CATSSRLAGGPYNEQFF

j_gene: TRBJ2-7
d_gene: -
v_gene: TRBV12-3/TRBV12-4
abundance: -
CDR3nt: TGTGCCAGCAGTTTATACAGGGGAGGCGAGCAGTACTTC
CDR3aa: CASSLYRGGEQYF

j_gene: TRBJ2-7
d_gene: -
v_gene: TRBV20-1
abundance: -
CDR3nt: TGCAGTGCTAGTGGCGGGGTATCGAGCGAGCAGTACTTC
CDR3aa: CSASGGVSSEQYF

j_gene: TRBJ1-6
d_gene: -
v_gene: TRBV20-1
abundance: few
CDR3nt: TGCAGTGCTAGAGATCCAGGGAGGAGTTCACCCCTCCACTTT
CDR3aa: CSARDPGRSSPLHF

j_gene: TRBJ1-3
d_gene: -
v_gene: TRBV3-1
abundance: once
CDR3nt: TGTGCCAGCAGCCAAAGTGGGACTCTATCTGGAAACACCATATATTTT
CDR3aa: CASSQSGTLSGNTIYF

j_gene: TRBJ2-1
d_gene: TRBD2
v_gene: TRBV12-3/TRBV12-4
abundance: -
CDR3nt: TGTGCCAGCAGACTAGCGGGGGGTCACAATGAGCAGTTCTTC
CDR3aa: CASRLAGGHNEQFF

j_gene: TRBJ1-1
d_gene: TRBD1
v_gene: TRBV7-9
abundance: once
CDR3nt: TGTGCCAGCAGCTCGGACAGGACTCCGAACACTGAAGCTTTCTTT
CDR3aa: CASSSDRTPNTEAFF

j_gene: TRBJ2-1
d_gene: TRBD2
v_gene: TRBV6-2/TRBV6-3
abundance: few
CDR3nt: TGTGCCAGCAGTTTCGTAGCGGGAGGGGGCAATGAGCAGTTCTTC
CDR3aa: CASSFVAGGGNEQFF